The T cell receptor beta chain described here comes from a study of CD8+ T cells in alopecia areata. The treatment denotes: oral pan-JAK inhibitor, 5-10 mg twice daily. Extracted from the samples, RNA was reverse transcribed into cDNA to serve as the sequencing template. TCRdb keeps only in-frame clones here, not all; method: immunoSEQ multiplex PCR. The sample records 80,000 to 95,000 clones, around 44% being singletons. Trimming cost V 6 bases and J 6 bases; bases outside gene matches: 7. Germline V gene sequence: CDR1 SEHNR, CDR2 FQNEAQ (reference sequence). The CDR3 runs 13 residues. This clonotype was obtained from a human donor with alopecia areata. The chain employs TRBV7-9 and TRBJ1-1; 7 bases fit TRBD1. The sequencing here drew on CD8+ T cells sorted from blood, taken at week 24, from a patient treated with tofacitinib. CDR3 in amino acids: CASRLDRAPEAFF. For the CDR3, the DNA is TGTGCCAGCAGACTCGACAGGGCCCCTGAAGCTTTCTTT.